Sequencing of this TCR beta chain was carried out in a study of blood T cell repertoires in COVID-19. Study context: Spain, Italy and the United States supplied samples that represented acute and convalescent COVID-19. PBMCs, B-cell-depleted T cells, or T cells were the source of the cDNA or gDNA that made up the material.

Under the authors' procedure: Amplification of reference gene primers was used by the study to estimate nucleated cell counts. Repertoires were generated with immunoSEQ multiplex PCR, while TCRdb's copy carries only in-frame clones and drops some. The DNA gave D and trimming, while V, J and clone size come from that table. The table shows 150,000 or so clones, with around 85% occurring only once. The V end lost 1 base, the J end lost 9 bases, and 13 bases lay between the germline ends. This CDR3 is 14 amino acids long. CDR1 MGHRA and CDR2 YSYEKL come from the germline V gene. Sequences were obtained from peripheral blood. The chain combines TRBV4-1 with TRBJ1-5; D ambiguous. This receptor was taken from a human donor in a cohort sampled during active COVID-19. CDR3 region: CASSQAGKLMPQHF. In DNA form, the CDR3 reads TGCGCCAGCAGCCAAGCCGGGAAGTTAATGCCCCAGCATTTT.